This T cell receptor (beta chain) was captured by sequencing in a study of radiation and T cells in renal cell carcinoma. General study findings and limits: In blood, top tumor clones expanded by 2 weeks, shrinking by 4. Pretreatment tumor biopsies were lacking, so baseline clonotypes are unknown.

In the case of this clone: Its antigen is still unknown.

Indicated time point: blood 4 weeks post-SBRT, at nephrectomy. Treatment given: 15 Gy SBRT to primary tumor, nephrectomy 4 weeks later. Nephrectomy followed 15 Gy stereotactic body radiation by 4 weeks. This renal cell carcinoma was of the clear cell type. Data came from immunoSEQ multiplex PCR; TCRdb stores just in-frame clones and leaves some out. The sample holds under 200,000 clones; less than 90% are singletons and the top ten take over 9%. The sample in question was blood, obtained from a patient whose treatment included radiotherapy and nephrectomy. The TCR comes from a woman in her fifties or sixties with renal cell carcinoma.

Written as DNA, the CDR3 is TGTGCCAGCAGCCAAGTGTCAGCAGGTGAAGCTTTCTTT. As protein: CASSQVSAGEAFF. The chain couples TRBV4-2 to TRBJ1-1; D is ambiguous. The CDR3 is made up of 13 amino acids. Germline CDR1 is LGHNA and CDR2 is YNFKEQ. Trimming removed 1 base at V and 7 bases at J, with 10 bases between.